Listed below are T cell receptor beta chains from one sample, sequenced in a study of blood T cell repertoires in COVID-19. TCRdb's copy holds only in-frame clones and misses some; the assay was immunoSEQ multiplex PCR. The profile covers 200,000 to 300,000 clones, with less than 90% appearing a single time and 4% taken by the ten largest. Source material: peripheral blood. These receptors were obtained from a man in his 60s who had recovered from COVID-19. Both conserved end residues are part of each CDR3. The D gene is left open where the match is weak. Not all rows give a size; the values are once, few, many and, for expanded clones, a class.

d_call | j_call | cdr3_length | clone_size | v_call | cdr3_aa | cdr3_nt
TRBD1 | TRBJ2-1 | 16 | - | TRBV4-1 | CASSQTTGGGYNEQFF | TGCGCCAGCAGCCAAACCACAGGGGGCGGATACAATGAGCAGTTCTTC
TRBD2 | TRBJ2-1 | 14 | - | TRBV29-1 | CSVERRGGYNEQFF | TGCAGCGTTGAACGCCGGGGGGGTTACAATGAGCAGTTCTTC
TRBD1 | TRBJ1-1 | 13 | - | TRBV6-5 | CASSWTGNTEAFF | TGTGCCAGCAGCTGGACAGGGAACACTGAAGCTTTCTTT
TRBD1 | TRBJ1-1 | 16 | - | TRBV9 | CASSVLQGAGRAEAFF | TGTGCCAGCAGCGTTTTACAGGGGGCTGGTAGGGCTGAAGCTTTCTTT
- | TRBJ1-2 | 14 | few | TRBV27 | CASSLRGASYGYTF | TGTGCCAGCAGTTTACGCGGGGCCTCCTATGGCTACACCTTC
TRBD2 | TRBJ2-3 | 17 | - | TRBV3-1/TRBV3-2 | CASSLDGLAGGTDTQYF | TGTGCCAGCAGCCTAGACGGACTAGCGGGGGGTACAGATACGCAGTATTTT
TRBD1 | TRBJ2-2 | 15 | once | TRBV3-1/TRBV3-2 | CASRGQGMNAGELFF | TGTGCCAGCCGGGGACAGGGAATGAATGCCGGGGAGCTGTTTTTT
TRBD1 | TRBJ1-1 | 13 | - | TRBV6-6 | CASSRQGTTEAFF | TGTGCCAGCAGTAGACAGGGGACCACTGAAGCTTTCTTT
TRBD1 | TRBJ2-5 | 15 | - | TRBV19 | CASSIPGTGDETQYF | TGTGCCAGTAGTATACCGGGGACAGGGGATGAGACCCAGTACTTC
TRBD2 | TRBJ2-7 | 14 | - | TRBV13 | CASSLRRGGYEQYF | TGTGCCAGCAGCTTACGGCGGGGGGGATACGAGCAGTACTTC
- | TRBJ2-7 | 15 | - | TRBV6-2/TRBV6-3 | CASSQPDRNLREQYF | TGTGCCAGCAGTCAACCCGACAGGAACCTCCGGGAGCAGTACTTC
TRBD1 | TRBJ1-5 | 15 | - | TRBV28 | CASSLSGQGVQPQHF | TGTGCCAGCAGTTTATCGGGACAGGGGGTTCAGCCCCAGCATTTT
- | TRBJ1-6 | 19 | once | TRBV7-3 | CASSLFGRQGSSYNSPLHF | TGTGCCAGCAGCTTATTCGGCCGGCAGGGCAGCTCCTATAATTCACCCCTCCACTTT
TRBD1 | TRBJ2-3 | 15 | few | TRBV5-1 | CASSSGTGHTDTQYF | TGCGCCAGCAGCTCCGGGACAGGGCACACAGATACGCAGTATTTT
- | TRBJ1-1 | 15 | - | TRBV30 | CAWRDWTGEATEAFF | TGTGCCTGGAGGGACTGGACCGGGGAGGCCACTGAAGCTTTCTTT